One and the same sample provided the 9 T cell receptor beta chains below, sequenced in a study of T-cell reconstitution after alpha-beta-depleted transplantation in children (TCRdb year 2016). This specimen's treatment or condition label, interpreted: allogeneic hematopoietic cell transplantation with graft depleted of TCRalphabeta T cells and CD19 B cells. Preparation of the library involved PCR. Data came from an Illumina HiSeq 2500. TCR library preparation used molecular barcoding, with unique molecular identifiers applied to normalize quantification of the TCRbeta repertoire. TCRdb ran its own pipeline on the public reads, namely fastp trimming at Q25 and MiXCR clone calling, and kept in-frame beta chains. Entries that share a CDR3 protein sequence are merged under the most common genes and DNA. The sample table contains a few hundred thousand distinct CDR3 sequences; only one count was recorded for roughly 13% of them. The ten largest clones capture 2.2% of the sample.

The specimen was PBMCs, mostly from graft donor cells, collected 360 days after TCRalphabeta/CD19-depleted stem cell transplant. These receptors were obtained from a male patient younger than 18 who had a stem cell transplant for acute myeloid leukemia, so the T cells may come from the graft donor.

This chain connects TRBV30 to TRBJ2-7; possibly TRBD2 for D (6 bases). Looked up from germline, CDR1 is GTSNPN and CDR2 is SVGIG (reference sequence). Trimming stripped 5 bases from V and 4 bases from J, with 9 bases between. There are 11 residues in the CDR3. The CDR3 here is CAWEGRYEQYF. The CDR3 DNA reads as TGTGCCTGGGAGGGGAGGTACGAGCAGTACTTC.

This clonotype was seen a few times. The CDR3 spells CASSLGTFKRENRYEQFF. In DNA form, the CDR3 reads TGTGCCAGCAGCTTAGGGACATTTAAGCGGGAGAATAGGTATGAGCAGTTCTTC. The V call is TRBV11-2, the J call TRBJ2-1; 8 bases match TRBD2. Germline V CDR1 and CDR2: SGHAT, FQNNGV. V shed 1 base and J 8 bases; nucleotides not matched to a gene: 16. The CDR3 is 18 amino acids.

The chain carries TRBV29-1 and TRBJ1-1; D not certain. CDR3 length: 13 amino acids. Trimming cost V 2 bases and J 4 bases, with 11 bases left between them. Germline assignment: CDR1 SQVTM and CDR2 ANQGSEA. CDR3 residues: CSVEHGYSTEAFF. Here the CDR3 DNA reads TGCAGCGTTGAACATGGGTATTCCACTGAAGCTTTCTTT.

The CDR3 nucleotides are TGTGCCAGCACACAGGGGGCTAGCTATGGCTACACCTTC. Translating it yields CASTQGASYGYTF. V usage is TRBV12-3 or TRBV12-4 and J usage is TRBJ1-2, with 9 positions matching TRBD1. CDR3 size: 13 residues. V was pared by 7 bases and J by 4 bases, with 4 bases of the junction left unmatched.

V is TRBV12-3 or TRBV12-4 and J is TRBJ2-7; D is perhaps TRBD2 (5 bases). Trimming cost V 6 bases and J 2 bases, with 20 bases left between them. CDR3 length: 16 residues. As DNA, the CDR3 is TGTGCCAGCAGCCGCTCTCTAGCTCAGGTGGCCTACGAGCAGTACTTC. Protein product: CASSRSLAQVAYEQYF.

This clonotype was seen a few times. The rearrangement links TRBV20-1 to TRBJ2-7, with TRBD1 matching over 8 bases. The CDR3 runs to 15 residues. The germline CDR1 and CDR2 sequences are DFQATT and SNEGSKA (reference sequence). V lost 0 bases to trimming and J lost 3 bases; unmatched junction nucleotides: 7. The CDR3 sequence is CSARDPGQGNYEQYF. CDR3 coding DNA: TGCAGTGCTAGAGACCCCGGACAGGGAAACTACGAGCAGTACTTC.

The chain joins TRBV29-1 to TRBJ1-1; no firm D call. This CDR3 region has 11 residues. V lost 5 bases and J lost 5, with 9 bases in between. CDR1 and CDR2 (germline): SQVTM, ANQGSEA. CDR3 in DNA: TGCAGCGTTTTCGTCGGAACTGAAGCTTTCTTT. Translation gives CSVFVGTEAFF. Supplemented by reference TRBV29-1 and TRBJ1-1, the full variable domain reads SAVISQKPSRDICQRGTSLTIQCQVDSQVTMMFWYRQQPGQSLTLIATANQGSEATYESGFVIDKFPISRPNLTFSTLTVSNMSPEDSSIYLCSVFVGTEAFFGQGTRLTVV.

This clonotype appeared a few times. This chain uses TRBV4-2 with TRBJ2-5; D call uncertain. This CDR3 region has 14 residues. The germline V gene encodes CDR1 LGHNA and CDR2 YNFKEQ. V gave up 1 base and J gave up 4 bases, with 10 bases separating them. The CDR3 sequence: CASSQVLGSETQYF. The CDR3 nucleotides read TGTGCCAGCAGCCAAGTGTTAGGGTCAGAGACCCAGTACTTC.

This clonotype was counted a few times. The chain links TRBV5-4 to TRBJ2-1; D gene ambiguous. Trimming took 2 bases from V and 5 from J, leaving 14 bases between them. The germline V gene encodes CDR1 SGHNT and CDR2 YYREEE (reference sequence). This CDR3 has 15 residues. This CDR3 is CASSFGRPSNNEQFF. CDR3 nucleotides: TGTGCCAGCAGCTTTGGACGGCCCTCGAACAATGAGCAGTTCTTC.